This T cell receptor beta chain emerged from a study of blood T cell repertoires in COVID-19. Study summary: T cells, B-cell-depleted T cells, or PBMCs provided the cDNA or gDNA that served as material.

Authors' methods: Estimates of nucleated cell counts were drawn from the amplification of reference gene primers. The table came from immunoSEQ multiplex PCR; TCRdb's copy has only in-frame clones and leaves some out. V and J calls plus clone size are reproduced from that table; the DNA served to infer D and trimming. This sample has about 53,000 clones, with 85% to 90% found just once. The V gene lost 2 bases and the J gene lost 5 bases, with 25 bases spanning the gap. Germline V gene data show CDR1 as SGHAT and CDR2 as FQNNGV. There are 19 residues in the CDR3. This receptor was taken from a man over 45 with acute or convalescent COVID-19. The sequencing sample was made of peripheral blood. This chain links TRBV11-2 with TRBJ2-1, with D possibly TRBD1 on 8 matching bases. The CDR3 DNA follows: TGTGCCAGCAGCTTAACCGGACAGGGTGGAGCGGGATCCCACAATGAGCAGTTCTTC. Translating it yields CASSLTGQGGAGSHNEQFF. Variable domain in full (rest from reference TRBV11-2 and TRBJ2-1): EAGVAQSPRYKIIEKRQSVAFWCNPISGHATLYWYQQILGQGPKLLIQFQNNGVVDDSQLPKDRFSAERLKGVDSTLKIQPAKLEDSAVYLCASSLTGQGGAGSHNEQFFGPGTRLTVL.